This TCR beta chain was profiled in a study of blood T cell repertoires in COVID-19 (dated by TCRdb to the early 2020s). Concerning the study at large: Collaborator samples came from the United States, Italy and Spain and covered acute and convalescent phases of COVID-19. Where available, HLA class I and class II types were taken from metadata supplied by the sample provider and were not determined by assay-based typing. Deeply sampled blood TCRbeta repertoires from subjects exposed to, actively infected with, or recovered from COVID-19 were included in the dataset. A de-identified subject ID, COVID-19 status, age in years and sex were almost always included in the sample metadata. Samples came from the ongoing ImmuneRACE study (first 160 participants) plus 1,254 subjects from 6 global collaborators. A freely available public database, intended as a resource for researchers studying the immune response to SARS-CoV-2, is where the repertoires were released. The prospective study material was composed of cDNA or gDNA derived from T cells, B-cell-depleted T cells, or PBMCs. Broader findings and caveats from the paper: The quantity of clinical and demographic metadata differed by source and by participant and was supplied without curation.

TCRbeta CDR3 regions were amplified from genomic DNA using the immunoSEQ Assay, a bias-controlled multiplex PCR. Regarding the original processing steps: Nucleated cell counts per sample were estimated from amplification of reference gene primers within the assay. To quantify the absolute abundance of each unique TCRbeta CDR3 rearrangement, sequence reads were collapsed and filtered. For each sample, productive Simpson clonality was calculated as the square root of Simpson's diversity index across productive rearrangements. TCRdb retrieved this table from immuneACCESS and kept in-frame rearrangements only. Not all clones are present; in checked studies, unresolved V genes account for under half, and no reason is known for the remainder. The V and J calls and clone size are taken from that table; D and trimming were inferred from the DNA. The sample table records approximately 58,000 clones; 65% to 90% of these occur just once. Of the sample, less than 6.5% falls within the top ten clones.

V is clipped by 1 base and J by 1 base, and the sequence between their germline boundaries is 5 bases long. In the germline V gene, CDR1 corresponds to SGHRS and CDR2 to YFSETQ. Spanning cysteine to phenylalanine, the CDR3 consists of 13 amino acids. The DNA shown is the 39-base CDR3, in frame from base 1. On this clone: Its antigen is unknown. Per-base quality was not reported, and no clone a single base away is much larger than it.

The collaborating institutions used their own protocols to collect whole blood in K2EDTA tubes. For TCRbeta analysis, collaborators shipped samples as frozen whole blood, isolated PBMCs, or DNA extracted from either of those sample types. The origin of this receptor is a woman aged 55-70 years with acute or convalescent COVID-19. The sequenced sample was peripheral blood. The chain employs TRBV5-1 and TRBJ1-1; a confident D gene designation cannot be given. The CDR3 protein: CASSLKQNTEAFF. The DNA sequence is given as TGCGCCAGCAGCTTGAAACAGAACACTGAAGCTTTCTTT.